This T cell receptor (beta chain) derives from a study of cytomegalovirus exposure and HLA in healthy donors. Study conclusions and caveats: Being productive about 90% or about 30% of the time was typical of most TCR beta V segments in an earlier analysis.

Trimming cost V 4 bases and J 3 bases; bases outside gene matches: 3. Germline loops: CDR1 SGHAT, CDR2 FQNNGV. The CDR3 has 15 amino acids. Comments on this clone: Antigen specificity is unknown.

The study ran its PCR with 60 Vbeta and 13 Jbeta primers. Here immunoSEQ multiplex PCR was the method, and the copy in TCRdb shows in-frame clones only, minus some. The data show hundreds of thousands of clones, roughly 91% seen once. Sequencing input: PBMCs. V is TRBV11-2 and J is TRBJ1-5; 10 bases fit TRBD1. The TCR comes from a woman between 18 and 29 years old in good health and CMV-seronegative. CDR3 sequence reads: CASSSTGGPNQPQHF. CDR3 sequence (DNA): TGTGCCAGCAGCTCGACAGGGGGCCCCAATCAGCCCCAGCATTTT.